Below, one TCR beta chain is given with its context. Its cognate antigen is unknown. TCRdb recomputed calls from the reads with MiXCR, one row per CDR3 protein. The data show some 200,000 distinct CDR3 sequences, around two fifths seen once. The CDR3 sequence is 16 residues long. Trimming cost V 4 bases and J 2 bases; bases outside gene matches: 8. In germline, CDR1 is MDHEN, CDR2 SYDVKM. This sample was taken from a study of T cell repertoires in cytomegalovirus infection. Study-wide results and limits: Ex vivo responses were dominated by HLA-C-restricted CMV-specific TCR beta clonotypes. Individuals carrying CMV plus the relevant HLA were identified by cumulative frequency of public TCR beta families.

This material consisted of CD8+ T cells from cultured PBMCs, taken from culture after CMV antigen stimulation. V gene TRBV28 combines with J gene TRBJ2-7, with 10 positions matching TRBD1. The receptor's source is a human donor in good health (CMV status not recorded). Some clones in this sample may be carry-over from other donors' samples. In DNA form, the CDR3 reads TGTGCCAGCAGTTCCCTCCGGGACAGGGGACCCTACGAGCAGTACTTC. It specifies CASSSLRDRGPYEQYF.